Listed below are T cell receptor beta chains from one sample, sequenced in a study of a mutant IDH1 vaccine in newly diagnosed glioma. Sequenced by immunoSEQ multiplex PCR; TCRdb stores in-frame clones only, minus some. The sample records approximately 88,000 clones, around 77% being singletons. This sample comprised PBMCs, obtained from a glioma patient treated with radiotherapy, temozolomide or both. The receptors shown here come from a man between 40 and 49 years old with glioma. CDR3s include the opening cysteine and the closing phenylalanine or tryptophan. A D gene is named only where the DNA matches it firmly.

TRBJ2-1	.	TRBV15	CATSKSDNEQFF
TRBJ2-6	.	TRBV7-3	CASSPWGGDSGANVLTF
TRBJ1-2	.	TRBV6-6	CASSSGLRGGDYGYTF
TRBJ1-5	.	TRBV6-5	CASSYQGYQHF
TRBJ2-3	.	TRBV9	CARQLVGATPDTQYF
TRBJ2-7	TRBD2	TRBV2	CASNPGTSGRANLYEQYF
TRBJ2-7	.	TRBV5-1	CASSRTAVTYEQYF
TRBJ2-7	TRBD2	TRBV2	CASSGRTSGRAVYEQYF
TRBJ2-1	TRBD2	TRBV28	CASSSQGSVAGLGDEQFF
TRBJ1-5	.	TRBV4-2	CASSHLGEPNQPQHF
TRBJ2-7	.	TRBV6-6	CASQWEGHAYEQYF
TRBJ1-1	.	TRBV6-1	CASTFRTAAAFF
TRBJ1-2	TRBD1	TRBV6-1	CASSEADRGPLNYGYTF
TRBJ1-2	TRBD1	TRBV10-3	CAISEAGQGAGYTF
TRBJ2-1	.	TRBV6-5	CASSYMRREFF
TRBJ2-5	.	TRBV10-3	CAISESGGKETQYF
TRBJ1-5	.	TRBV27	CASSLSTGNQPQHF
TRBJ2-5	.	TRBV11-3	CASSLGASADQETQYF
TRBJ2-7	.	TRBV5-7	CASSLIGGYGVLSYEQYF
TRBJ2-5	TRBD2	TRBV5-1	CASSQGLAGGPQETQYF
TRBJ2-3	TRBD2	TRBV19	CASSITGTSGGPVDTQYF
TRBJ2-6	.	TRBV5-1	CASSSRAGDGANVLTF
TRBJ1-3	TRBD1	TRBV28	CASRLQGSEGNTIYF
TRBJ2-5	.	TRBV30	CAWSDARWAGRLPPETQYF
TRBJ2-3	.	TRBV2	CASSDTAYTDTQYF
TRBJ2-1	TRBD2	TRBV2	CASGGLAGVQFF
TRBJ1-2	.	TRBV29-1	CSGGRAYDGYTF
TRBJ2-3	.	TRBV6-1	CASSGSGAKRADTQYF
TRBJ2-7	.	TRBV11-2	CASSLGSEENEQYF
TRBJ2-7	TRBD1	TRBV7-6	CASSLGTGGHEQYF
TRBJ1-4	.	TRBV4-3	CASSQETRNEKLFF
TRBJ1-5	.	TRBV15	CATSRDLGGHGNQPQHF
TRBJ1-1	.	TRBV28	CASSFMNTEAFF
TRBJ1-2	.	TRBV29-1	CSVSSPLGLVYGYTF
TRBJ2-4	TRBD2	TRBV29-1	CSGGGGLSKNIQYF
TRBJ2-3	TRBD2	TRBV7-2	CASSLGLAGGEKKYF
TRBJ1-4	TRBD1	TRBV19	CASSNQGGGEKLFF
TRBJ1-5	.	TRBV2	CASSVGDLFNQPQHF
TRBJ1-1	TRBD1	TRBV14	CASRKTGGAGTEAFF
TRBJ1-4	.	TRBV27	CASSLAATTNEKLFF
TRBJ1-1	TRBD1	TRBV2	CASGAFRGQGNTEAFF
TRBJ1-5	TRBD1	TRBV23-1	CASSQFRTGPNQPQHF
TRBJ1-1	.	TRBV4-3	CASSQLRVDTEAFF
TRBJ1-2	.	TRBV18	CASSPPGAPGYTF
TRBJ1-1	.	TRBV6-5	CASRPGLATEAFF
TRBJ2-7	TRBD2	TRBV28	CASSFPTLTSGRGFYEQYF
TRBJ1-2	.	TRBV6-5	CASTPSWGYTF
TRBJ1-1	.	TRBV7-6	CASSLRGHSGILRNTEAFF